This T cell receptor (beta chain) appears in the sequencing data of a study of cytomegalovirus exposure and HLA in healthy donors. Study-wide findings and caveats: TCR beta V- and J-gene trimming, according to a later analysis, was linked to a missense DCLRE1C variant. Accounts indicate the classifier identified cytomegalovirus status with strong specificity and sensitivity.

As concerns this clone: What it binds is unknown.

Vbeta (60) and Jbeta (13) primers were used in the PCR. The assay was immunoSEQ multiplex PCR, and TCRdb's table has in-frame clones only and misses some. The sample includes 170,000 or so clones, more than 60% of them seen just once. The sequence was collected from a woman in her 50s in good health and CMV-seropositive. The sample comprised PBMCs.

CDR3 nucleotide sequence: TGTGCCAGCAGGCGGCAGGGGGGACGCGAGCAGTACTTC. Translation gives CASRRQGGREQYF. The gene calls are TRBV6-5 and TRBJ2-7, with a weak D call TRBD1 (7 bases). This CDR3 region has 13 residues. Trimming took off 6 bases at V and 6 bases at J, with 15 bases between the two ends. Germline lookup yields CDR1 MNHEY and CDR2 SVGAGI.